This entry describes one T cell receptor (beta chain). The method was immunoSEQ multiplex PCR; TCRdb's version includes in-frame clones alone and lacks a portion of them. Of approximately 210,000 clones in the sample, 70% to 90% were seen once. These data originate in a study of blood T cell repertoires in COVID-19. The CDR3 contains 13 residues. Germline V lookup: CDR1 MDHEN, CDR2 SYDVKM. The V and J ends lost 7 bases and 9 bases respectively, with 13 bases between them. Material: peripheral blood. This chain joins TRBV28 and TRBJ1-6, with D possibly TRBD1 on 5 matching bases. This sequence was found in an older woman with active or convalescent COVID-19. CDR3 sequence: CASNPHQGSPLHF. Written as DNA, the CDR3 is TGTGCCAGCAACCCCCATCAGGGTTCACCCCTCCACTTT.